These 24 T cell receptor beta chains were all obtained from the same sample, sequenced in a study of shared clonotypes between healthy human individuals (dated by TCRdb to 2018 to 2021). The protocol used for the library was the immunoSEQ multiplex PCR assay. TCRdb provides this immuneACCESS table in a form limited to in-frame rearrangements. Some clones are lacking; in checked studies, under half of them reflect an unresolved V gene, and why the rest are absent is not known. A total of hundreds of thousands of clones appear in this sample, about 80% of them only once. Jointly, the top ten make up 1.5% to 2% of the sample. Material: memory CD4+ T cells sorted from blood. The cell subset or site label here, explained by the study, means: CD45RA-negative fraction. The receptors were sampled from a woman aged 30 to 39 in good health.

This chain links TRBV2 with TRBJ2-7; D perhaps matches TRBD1 (5 bases). From germline, CDR1 is SNHLY and CDR2 FYNNEI. This CDR3 comprises 17 residues. V was trimmed by 6 bases and J by 3 bases, leaving 24 bases between them. In nucleotides, the CDR3 is TGTGCCAGCAGCGATCTAATCTGGGGCGGCGTAAGCTACGAGCAGTACTTC. The encoded protein is CASSDLIWGGVSYEQYF.

A note on this clone: Other DNA sequences in the sample encode the same CDR3. The chain couples TRBV20-1 to TRBJ1-2; no definite D call. The V end lost 4 bases, the J end lost 7 bases, and 10 bases lay between the germline ends. Germline CDR1 reads DFQATT; CDR2 reads SNEGSKA (reference sequence). CDR3 length: 11 amino acids. The CDR3 here is CSANIAGGYTF. The CDR3 DNA is TGCAGTGCTAATATCGCCGGTGGCTACACCTTC.

Here the CDR3 reads CASSLSGDSYEQYF. The CDR3 DNA reads as TGTGCCAGCAGTTTATCGGGGGATAGTTACGAGCAGTACTTC. The genes are TRBV27 and TRBJ2-7; D might be TRBD1 or TRBD2, each matching 5 bases. The germline V gene encodes CDR1 MNHEY and CDR2 SMNVEV (reference sequence). Trimming removed 0 bases at V and 4 bases at J, with 10 bases between. This CDR3 has 14 amino acids.

The chain carries TRBV5-1 and TRBJ2-3; TRBD2 matches 8 bases. The CDR3 is 18 amino acids. The germline V gene has CDR1 SGHRS and CDR2 YFSETQ. V lost 4 bases and J lost 0; bases outside the gene matches: 13. This CDR3 reads CASSHNLERGLSTDTQYF. In DNA form, the CDR3 reads TGCGCCAGCAGCCACAATCTAGAGCGGGGGTTGAGCACAGATACGCAGTATTTT.

This rearrangement joins TRBV5-1 to TRBJ2-1, with 7 bases matching TRBD2. Trimming removed 5 bases from V and 10 bases from J; junction bases left unmatched: 15. This CDR3 spans 15 amino acids. The germline V gene encodes CDR1 SGHRS and CDR2 YFSETQ. The CDR3 nucleotides are TGCGCCAGCAGATTTACTAGCGTAGACACACGGGAGCAGTTCTTC. The encoded protein is CASRFTSVDTREQFF. The full variable domain, in which reference TRBV5-1 and TRBJ2-1 provide the parts outside the CDR3, is KAGVTQTPRYLIKTRGQQVTLSCSPISGHRSVSWYQQTPGQGLQFLFEYFSETQRNKGNFPGRFSGRQFSNSRSEMNVSTLELGDSALYLCASRFTSVDTREQFFGPGTRLTVL.

This clone was detected only once. The chain couples TRBV2 to TRBJ2-3; TRBD1 might be the D (6 bases). Germline V gives CDR1 SNHLY, CDR2 FYNNEI. Between the trimmed V and J ends, which lost 4 bases and 7 bases, there was a span of 18 bases. CDR3 length: 15 residues. The chain's CDR3 is CASSAMDSPPYTQYF. CDR3 coding DNA: TGTGCCAGCAGTGCAATGGACAGCCCTCCATATACGCAGTATTTT.

V and J are TRBV7-2 and TRBJ1-2; D is unclear. The CDR3 loop spans 14 amino acids. Germline CDR1 reads SGHTA; CDR2 reads FQGNSA. V shed 5 bases and J shed 0 bases, with 10 bases lying between them. CDR3 in DNA: TGTGCCAGCAGCCCCGACGGCGCTAACTATGGCTACACCTTC. Residues: CASSPDGANYGYTF. Together with reference TRBV7-2 and TRBJ1-2, the CDR3 gives the full variable domain: GAGVSQSPSNKVTEKGKDVELRCDPISGHTALYWYRQSLGQGLEFLIYFQGNSAPDKSGLPSDRFSAERTGGSVSTLTIQRTQQEDSAVYLCASSPDGANYGYTFGSGTRLTVV.

J is TRBJ1-1 and V is TRBV25-1, with a possible D match to TRBD1 (5 bases). The V end was cut by 6 bases, the J end by 1 base, with 12 bases between. There are 14 residues in the CDR3. The germline V gene encodes CDR1 MGHDK and CDR2 SYGVNS. CDR3 residues: CASSPWGGNTEAFF. The CDR3 region has the DNA TGTGCCAGCAGCCCCTGGGGGGGGAACACTGAAGCTTTCTTT.

In its sample, this clone was seen a few times. The rearrangement links TRBV19 to TRBJ1-5; D is possibly TRBD1 (5 bases). The CDR3 covers 15 residues. Trimming took off 6 bases at V and 5 bases at J, with 17 bases between the two ends. Per the germline V gene, CDR1 is LNHDA and CDR2 is SQIVND (reference sequence). For the CDR3, the DNA is TGTGCCAGTAGGGAGCCGGGACTGGGGGATCAGCCCCAGCATTTT. This codes for CASREPGLGDQPQHF.

This clone was seen only a few times. This chain connects TRBV13 to TRBJ2-2; D unresolved. The V gene lost 4 bases and the J gene lost 0 bases, with 9 bases spanning the gap. This CDR3 contains 15 residues. The germline gives CDR1 PRHDT, CDR2 FYEKMQ (reference sequence). CDR3 bases: TGTGCCAGCAGCTGGCAGGAGACGAACACCGGGGAGCTGTTTTTT. It codes for CASSWQETNTGELFF.

This clone was recorded a few times. V and J are TRBV2 and TRBJ2-7, with D possibly being TRBD1 (6 bases). This CDR3 comprises 12 residues. Trimming stripped 3 bases from V and 8 bases from J, with 11 bases between. Germline V gene lookup returns CDR1 SNHLY and CDR2 FYNNEI. This CDR3 is CASSDRGVKQYF. The DNA for the CDR3 is TGTGCCAGCAGTGACAGGGGCGTCAAGCAGTACTTC.

This clone is a singleton in its sample. With a much larger clone just one base away, this may be a read error. Written as DNA, the CDR3 is TGTGCCAGCAGCTTAGGGAAAGAGACCCAGTACTTC. It yields the protein CASSLGKETQYF. J is TRBJ2-5 and V is TRBV11-2; D is uncertain. Trimming shortened V by 1 base and J by 3 bases, and 3 bases separated the two germline ends. CDR3 length equals 12 residues. CDR1 is SGHAT and CDR2 is FQNNGV in the germline V gene.

The V gene is TRBV4-1, the J gene TRBJ2-5; 12 nucleotides agree with TRBD1. Germline values: CDR1 MGHRA, CDR2 YSYEKL. The CDR3 spans 15 residues. Trimming at V came to 5 bases and at J to 5 bases, leaving 6 bases not matched to a gene. The CDR3 spells CASSNPGQGAETQYF. Here the CDR3 DNA reads TGCGCCAGCAGCAACCCGGGACAGGGGGCGGAGACCCAGTACTTC.

This clone was detected ten times or more. The chain joins TRBV6-6 to TRBJ1-2; no definite D call. This CDR3 has 14 amino acids. V shed 0 bases and J shed 6 bases, with 11 bases lying between them. Germline assignment: CDR1 MNHNY and CDR2 SVGAGI (reference sequence). DNA for the CDR3: TGTGCCAGCAGTTACTCTTCCAGAGAGGATGGCTACACCTTC. Translating it yields CASSYSSREDGYTF.

Comments on this clone: Other DNA sequences in this sample translate to the same CDR3. This sequence joins TRBV5-5 and TRBJ2-6; D not certain. Germline V gene lookup returns CDR1 SGHKS and CDR2 YYEKEE (reference sequence). Deletions cut 2 bases from V and 0 bases from J, with 6 bases between. This CDR3 contains 15 residues. The CDR3 DNA follows: TGTGCCAGCAGCTTATCCGGCTCTGGGGCCAACGTCCTGACTTTC. Its protein is CASSLSGSGANVLTF.

This clone is a singleton in its sample. The CDR3 loop is CASSQQVGSNEQFF. CDR3 nucleotides: TGCGCCAGCAGCCAACAAGTAGGTTCCAATGAGCAGTTCTTC. The chain employs TRBV4-1 and TRBJ2-1, with D hard to call. Trimming cost V 2 bases and J 6 bases, with 11 bases left between them. Germline-derived CDR1 and CDR2 are MGHRA and YSYEKL. There are 14 residues in the CDR3.

The chain links TRBV6-6 to TRBJ1-2, with a tentative D call TRBD1 (6 bases). This CDR3 has 14 amino acids. Trimming took off 7 bases at V and 7 bases at J, with 19 bases between the two ends. Germline values: CDR1 MNHNY, CDR2 SVGAGI (reference sequence). This CDR3 is CASTLPQGLGGYTF. In DNA form, the CDR3 reads TGTGCCAGCACGCTGCCTCAGGGGTTGGGTGGCTACACCTTC.

The chain links TRBV15 to TRBJ2-3, with D perhaps TRBD1 (5 bases). The CDR3 runs 16 residues. Trimming removed 2 bases at V and 5 bases at J, with 17 bases between. Germline V lookup: CDR1 LNHNV, CDR2 YYDKDF (reference sequence). CDR3 residues: CATSRISGEGEDTQYF. The CDR3 DNA sequence: TGTGCCACCAGCAGAATCTCAGGTGAAGGGGAAGATACGCAGTATTTT.

This clone has only a few counts. The chain has TRBV5-1 and TRBJ1-4; 9 bases line up with TRBD1. J gave up 5 bases and V 8 bases, and 10 bases lay outside the gene matches. This CDR3 has 15 residues. Germline V CDR1 and CDR2: SGHRS, YFSETQ. CDR3: CASALGDRDNEKLFF. The CDR3 DNA follows: TGCGCCAGTGCCTTAGGGGACAGGGACAATGAAAAACTGTTTTTT. The complete variable domain, with remaining parts taken from reference TRBV5-1 and TRBJ1-4, reads KAGVTQTPRYLIKTRGQQVTLSCSPISGHRSVSWYQQTPGQGLQFLFEYFSETQRNKGNFPGRFSGRQFSNSRSEMNVSTLELGDSALYLCASALGDRDNEKLFFGSGTQLSVL.

This chain connects TRBV7-9 to TRBJ2-5, with 10 bases matching TRBD2. CDR3 length: 15 amino acids. From germline, CDR1 is SEHNR and CDR2 FQNEAQ (reference sequence). Trimming removed 5 bases from V and 1 base from J; junction bases left unmatched: 4. CDR3 protein: CASSGLAGAQETQYF. The CDR3 coding sequence is TGTGCCAGCAGCGGCCTAGCGGGGGCCCAAGAGACCCAGTACTTC.

This clone was picked up one time. The V call is TRBV18, the J call TRBJ2-2; TRBD2 aligns across 11 bases. The CDR3 loop spans 18 amino acids. Germline V lookup: CDR1 KGHSH, CDR2 LQKENI. V shed 2 bases, J shed 2 bases, and the junction held 7 bases outside the gene matches. For the CDR3, the DNA is TGTGCCAGCTCACCAATGAGACTAGCGGGAAGAAACACCGGGGAGCTGTTTTTT. Encoded protein: CASSPMRLAGRNTGELFF.

The V gene is TRBV7-1, the J gene TRBJ1-2; D may be TRBD1 (5 bases). TRBV7-1 is assigned to the ORF class and has an uncertain function. Between the trimmed V and J ends, which lost 4 bases and 4 bases, there was a span of 16 bases. The CDR3 is 15 residues long. The CDR3 sequence: CASSLGGTVFYGYTF. CDR3 DNA sequence: TGTGCCAGCAGCTTGGGAGGGACTGTTTTCTATGGCTACACCTTC.

The rearrangement uses TRBV28 and TRBJ2-1, with TRBD2 identical over 9 bases. The trim removed 7 bases at V and 3 bases at J, leaving 4 bases unmatched. Germline V lookup: CDR1 MDHEN, CDR2 SYDVKM. This CDR3 is built from 14 residues. CDR3 DNA: TGTGCCAGCAACCAACTAGCGGGCTACAATGAGCAGTTCTTC. Amino acid sequence: CASNQLAGYNEQFF.

This clone was seen a handful of times. The chain is built from TRBV7-2 and TRBJ2-1; 13 bases map to TRBD2. The CDR3 consists of 17 residues. Per the germline V gene, CDR1 is SGHTA and CDR2 is FQGNSA. V shed 4 bases and J 7 bases; nucleotides not matched to a gene: 10. CDR3 loop: CASSYSGTSGTLNEQFF. The CDR3 nucleotides are TGTGCCAGCAGCTACTCCGGGACTAGCGGGACCCTAAATGAGCAGTTCTTC.